The 26 T cell receptor beta chains below all came from one sample that was sequenced in a study of regulatory T cells in long-lasting Graves disease. Time point: newly diagnosed GD, antithyroid drugs for less than 3 months. From RNA extracted from PBMCs, the TCR library was made. In building TCR beta libraries, iRepertoire HTBI primers were used together with Arm-PCR of CDR3 regions. A single record per CDR3 protein comes from TCRdb applying MiXCR to the multiplex PCR reads. In the table there are hundreds of thousands of distinct CDR3 sequences, 15% to 20% of which are singletons. These records were also assigned to another study, of T cells in Graves' hyperthyroidism and ophthalmopathy.

This specimen was peripheral blood mononuclear cells (PBMCs), taken at new diagnosis, from a patient treated with antithyroid drugs. All receptors derive from a woman aged 35-65 years with Graves disease.

This clonotype has a handful of counts. V and J are TRBV7-2 and TRBJ1-5; unclear D gene. This CDR3 region has 14 residues. Deletions cut 2 bases from V and 1 base from J, with 6 bases between. The germline CDR1 and CDR2 sequences are SGHTA and FQGNSA. Written as DNA, the CDR3 is TGTGCCAGCAGCTTAATGGCGAGCAATCAGCCCCAGCATTTT. It codes for CASSLMASNQPQHF.

This clonotype was detected only a few times. Compared with germline, one end of the junction differs, possibly owing to a read error. The chain employs TRBV11-2 and TRBJ2-1; weak D call: TRBD1 (5 bases). This CDR3 is 14 amino acids long. Looked up from germline, CDR1 is SGHAT and CDR2 is FQNNGV. The CDR3 here is CASSLGGTYSEQFF. For the CDR3, the DNA is TGTGCCAGCAGCTTAGGGGGCACCTACAGTGAGCAGTTCTTC. The entire variable domain, with the rest obtained from reference TRBV11-2 and TRBJ2-1, is as follows: EAGVAQSPRYKIIEKRQSVAFWCNPISGHATLYWYQQILGQGPKLLIQFQNNGVVDDSQLPKDRFSAERLKGVDSTLKIQPAKLEDSAVYLCASSLGGTYSEQFFGPGTRLTVL.

V usage is TRBV29-1 and J usage is TRBJ1-1; D is unclear. The germline V gene encodes CDR1 SQVTM and CDR2 ANQGSEA. The CDR3 runs to 12 residues. V was clipped by 4 bases and J by 0 bases, with 6 bases between them. CDR3 nucleotide sequence: TGCAGCGTTGCACGGATGAACACTGAAGCTTTCTTT. Translation: CSVARMNTEAFF.

This clonotype was observed many times. The chain has TRBV5-6 and TRBJ2-7; the match to TRBD1 covers 11 bases. Unmatched junction bases numbered 5, after V lost 5 bases and J lost 4 bases. The CDR3 has 14 amino acids. From germline, CDR1 is SGHDT and CDR2 YYEEEE. In DNA form, the CDR3 reads TGTGCCAGCAGGTCCGGGACAGGGGGTTACGAGCAGTACTTC. Its translation is CASRSGTGGYEQYF.

V is TRBV19 and J is TRBJ1-3; no clear D gene. V was shortened by 10 bases and J by 0 bases, with 25 bases between the two germline ends. The V gene's germline CDR1 is LNHDA and CDR2 SQIVND (reference sequence). The CDR3 has 18 residues. Here the CDR3 reads CATWPRSGSGYSGNTIYF. The CDR3 DNA reads as TGTGCCACATGGCCCCGATCCGGGAGCGGATACTCTGGAAACACCATATATTTT.

This clonotype was detected many times. The rearrangement uses TRBV27 and TRBJ1-1; D is possibly TRBD1 (5 bases). This CDR3 comprises 15 residues. Trimming cost V 3 bases and J 6 bases, with 17 bases left between them. The germline gives CDR1 MNHEY, CDR2 SMNVEV (reference sequence). The chain's CDR3 is CASSFRGLMGAEAFF. CDR3 DNA: TGTGCCAGCAGTTTTAGGGGCCTCATGGGCGCTGAAGCTTTCTTT.

This clonotype appeared many times. V is TRBV10-3 and J is TRBJ1-1; the match to TRBD1 covers 9 bases. Per the germline V gene, CDR1 is ENHRY and CDR2 is SYGVKD. J lost 4 bases, V lost 9 bases, and 15 bases had no gene match. This CDR3 comprises 16 residues. Here the CDR3 reads CAIKTSPGQGTTEAFF. The CDR3 DNA is TGTGCCATTAAAACCTCTCCGGGACAGGGAACCACTGAAGCTTTCTTT.

This clonotype was recorded at least ten times. The chain links TRBV27 to TRBJ1-1, with D uncertain. V was clipped by 6 bases and J by 1 base, with 12 bases between them. CDR1 MNHEY and CDR2 SMNVEV come from the germline V gene (reference sequence). The CDR3 consists of 14 residues. The CDR3 DNA reads as TGTGCCAGCAGCTTCAGAGATACGAACACTGAAGCTTTCTTT. Protein sequence: CASSFRDTNTEAFF.

A few counts support this clonotype. The chain's CDR3 is CASSQELASGNQPQHF. In DNA form, the CDR3 reads TGCGCCAGCAGCCAAGAGTTGGCGTCGGGCAATCAGCCCCAGCATTTT. V is TRBV4-1 and J is TRBJ1-5; D unclear. The ends were cut back, 0 bases at V and 2 bases at J, with 11 bases in the middle. The CDR3 is made up of 16 amino acids. Germline-derived CDR1 and CDR2 are MGHRA and YSYEKL.

The sample holds many counts of this clonotype. The chain couples TRBV30 to TRBJ1-2, with 8 bases aligning to TRBD1. The length of the CDR3 is 13 residues. CDR1 and CDR2 from the germline V gene are GTSNPN and SVGIG (reference sequence). V shed 3 bases, J shed 5 bases, and the junction held 5 bases outside the gene matches. The CDR3, as DNA: TGTGCCTGGAGCGACGACAGGGGATATGGCTACACCTTC. This gives the protein CAWSDDRGYGYTF.

The V and J genes are TRBV19 and TRBJ1-1, with 7 nucleotides matching TRBD1. J lost 6 bases, V lost 0 bases, and 7 bases had no gene match. Germline V gene sequence: CDR1 LNHDA, CDR2 SQIVND (reference sequence). The CDR3 sequence is 15 residues long. DNA for the CDR3: TGTGCCAGTAGTATAGATACCCAGGGGGTATCTGAAGCTTTCTTT. Translation: CASSIDTQGVSEAFF. Full variable domain (outside the CDR3, taken from reference TRBV19 and TRBJ1-1): DGGITQSPKYLFRKEGQNVTLSCEQNLNHDAMYWYRQDPGQGLRLIYYSQIVNDFQKGDIAEGYSVSREKKESFPLTVTSAQKNPTAFYLCASSIDTQGVSEAFFGQGTRLTVV.

J is TRBJ1-2 and V is TRBV30; 10 bases are shared with TRBD1. This CDR3 spans 18 amino acids. CDR1 is GTSNPN and CDR2 is SVGIG in the germline V gene (reference sequence). The V gene end was trimmed by 2 bases and the J gene end by 3 bases; junction bases not matched to a gene: 15. This chain's CDR3 is CAWSFRMGTGVVHYGYTF. The CDR3 coding sequence is TGTGCCTGGAGTTTCCGAATGGGGACAGGGGTCGTCCACTATGGCTACACCTTC.

The CDR3 loop reads CASSPDDGQPQHF. CDR3 DNA sequence: TGTGCCAGCAGCCCAGACGACGGTCAGCCCCAGCATTTT. This sequence joins TRBV6-2 or TRBV6-3 and TRBJ1-5; D uncertain. The CDR3 has 13 residues. V was pared by 6 bases and J by 6 bases, with 12 bases between. Germline CDR1 MNHEY, CDR2 SVGEGT.

The chain carries TRBV19 and TRBJ2-1, with 10 positions matching TRBD2. The junction had 13 bases not matched to a gene; V was cut back by 5 bases and J by 3 bases. This CDR3 spans 18 amino acids. The V gene's germline CDR1 is LNHDA and CDR2 SQIVND (reference sequence). The CDR3 DNA reads TGTGCCAGTAGTGTAAAACCAGGTAGCGGGGGGTACTACAATGAGCAGTTCTTC. This sequence encodes CASSVKPGSGGYYNEQFF.

This clonotype was seen only a few times. V gene TRBV20-1 combines with J gene TRBJ2-2; 9 bases fit TRBD2. The CDR3 is 13 residues long. V lost 4 bases and J lost 4; bases outside the gene matches: 1. CDR1 and CDR2 from the germline V gene are DFQATT and SNEGSKA (reference sequence). This chain's CDR3 is CSAMRGGTGELFF. As DNA, the CDR3 is TGCAGTGCTATGCGGGGGGGCACCGGGGAGCTGTTTTTT.

This clonotype was seen many times. The rearrangement uses TRBV11-2 and TRBJ2-3, with 7 bases aligning to TRBD1. The V gene's germline CDR1 is SGHAT and CDR2 FQNNGV. CDR3 length: 16 residues. Unmatched junction bases numbered 10, after V lost 4 bases and J lost 3 bases. CDR3 in DNA: TGTGCCAGCAGCTCTATCGACAGGGAGTGGACAGATACGCAGTATTTT. Its protein product is CASSSIDREWTDTQYF.

This clonotype was seen at least ten times. The chain links TRBV20-1 to TRBJ1-4; possibly TRBD1 for D (5 bases). V was trimmed by 3 bases and J by 8 bases, leaving 13 bases between them. The CDR3 extends over 13 amino acids. Germline-derived CDR1 and CDR2 are DFQATT and SNEGSKA (reference sequence). The DNA for the CDR3 is TGCAGTGCTAGGGGCGCCGGGGGGGAAAAACTGTTTTTT. This sequence encodes CSARGAGGEKLFF.

The chain combines TRBV5-1 with TRBJ2-2; tentative D call: TRBD1 (6 bases). V was cut by 2 bases and J by 5 bases, with 16 bases left in between. Germline lookup yields CDR1 SGHRS and CDR2 YFSETQ. The CDR3 is 16 residues long. The CDR3 loop is CASSLGGSVTTGELFF. The CDR3 DNA follows: TGCGCCAGCAGCTTAGGGGGTTCTGTTACAACCGGGGAGCTGTTTTTT.

The chain's CDR3 is CSATDSRSGNTIYF. CDR3 bases: TGCAGTGCTACCGACTCCCGCTCTGGAAACACCATATATTTT. V gene TRBV20-1 combines with J gene TRBJ1-3; D unresolved. The V gene lost 4 bases and the J gene lost 0 bases, with 10 bases spanning the gap. This CDR3 region has 14 residues. CDR1 and CDR2 from the germline V gene are DFQATT and SNEGSKA (reference sequence).

A few counts support this clonotype. The chain carries TRBV2 and TRBJ1-4, with no clear D. Looked up from germline, CDR1 is SNHLY and CDR2 is FYNNEI. CDR3 length: 15 amino acids. V was trimmed by 5 bases and J by 0 bases, leaving 10 bases between them. The CDR3, as DNA: TGTGCCAGCAGTTCAGAGCTTACAACTAATGAAAAACTGTTTTTT. Translating it yields CASSSELTTNEKLFF.

This clonotype turned up a few times. The germline gene is not matched at one end of the junction; a read error may be the cause. The chain uses TRBV7-9 and TRBJ2-7, with TRBD1 as a possible D gene (5 bases). Looked up from germline, CDR1 is SEHNR and CDR2 is FQNEAQ (reference sequence). The CDR3 contains 14 residues. The CDR3 is CASSRTPRDYGQYF. CDR3 DNA sequence: TGTGCCAGCAGCCGTACCCCCAGGGATTACGGGCAGTACTTC.

This clonotype was found many times. J is TRBJ1-5 and V is TRBV6-1; the D gene is possibly TRBD1 (6 bases). This CDR3 has 15 amino acids. Germline assignment: CDR1 MNHNS and CDR2 SASEGT. The V end lost 8 bases, the J end lost 3 bases, and 17 bases lay between the germline ends. CDR3 residues: CASSSRTAFNQPQHF. In DNA, the CDR3 is TGTGCCAGCTCCAGTAGGACAGCCTTCAATCAGCCCCAGCATTTT.

In its sample, this clonotype was seen once. Possible read error: a much larger clone is one base away. The V call is TRBV5-1, the J call TRBJ1-5; 10 bases line up with TRBD1. Looked up from germline, CDR1 is SGHRS and CDR2 is YFSETQ. The CDR3 runs to 17 residues. The CDR3 region is CPSSLGVPGQGNQPQHF. The CDR3 DNA reads TGCCCCAGCAGCTTGGGGGTCCCGGGACAGGGGAATCAGCCCCAGCATTTT.

The gene calls are TRBV18 and TRBJ2-7, with D perhaps matching TRBD2 (7 bases). From germline, CDR1 is KGHSH and CDR2 LQKENI. The germline V and J ends were trimmed by 3 bases and 2 bases, with 14 bases remaining between them. There are 15 residues in the CDR3. This CDR3 is CASSPPGGGAYEQYF. In DNA form, the CDR3 reads TGTGCCAGCTCACCCCCTGGGGGGGGCGCCTACGAGCAGTACTTC.

The chain links TRBV27 to TRBJ1-2, with D tentatively TRBD1 (6 bases). This CDR3 is 13 amino acids long. Germline V CDR1 and CDR2: MNHEY, SMNVEV (reference sequence). Trimming removed 6 bases at V and 4 bases at J, with 12 bases between. CDR3 residues: CASRPQGSYGYTF. The CDR3 nucleotides are TGTGCCAGCAGGCCGCAGGGGTCCTATGGCTACACCTTC.

This rearrangement joins TRBV27 to TRBJ2-5; D possibly uses TRBD1 or TRBD2 (5 bases each). The CDR3 is made up of 16 amino acids. Trimming stripped 4 bases from V and 5 bases from J, with 20 bases between. Germline CDR1 and CDR2: MNHEY and SMNVEV (reference sequence). The CDR3 here is CASSSAAGWGQETQYF. The CDR3 coding sequence is TGTGCCAGCAGTTCAGCGGCAGGGTGGGGCCAGGAGACCCAGTACTTC.